This record looks at one T cell receptor beta chain sequence and its context. V dropped 8 bases and J dropped 7 bases, with 18 bases sitting between them. Germline assignment: CDR1 MNHEY and CDR2 SMNVEV (reference sequence). CDR3 length: 13 amino acids. Libraries were prepared by immunoSEQ multiplex PCR; TCRdb keeps only in-frame clonotypes and omits some of them. The sample lists roughly 220,000 clones; roughly 84% were seen once. The data originate from a study of blood T cell repertoires in COVID-19. Sample: peripheral blood. V is TRBV27 and J is TRBJ2-7, with D maybe TRBD2 (6 bases). The TCR comes from a man aged 30-40 years with active or convalescent COVID-19. The CDR3 sequence is CASSWRVGGEQYF. The CDR3 DNA follows: TGTGCCAGCTCCTGGCGAGTCGGGGGTGAGCAGTACTTC.